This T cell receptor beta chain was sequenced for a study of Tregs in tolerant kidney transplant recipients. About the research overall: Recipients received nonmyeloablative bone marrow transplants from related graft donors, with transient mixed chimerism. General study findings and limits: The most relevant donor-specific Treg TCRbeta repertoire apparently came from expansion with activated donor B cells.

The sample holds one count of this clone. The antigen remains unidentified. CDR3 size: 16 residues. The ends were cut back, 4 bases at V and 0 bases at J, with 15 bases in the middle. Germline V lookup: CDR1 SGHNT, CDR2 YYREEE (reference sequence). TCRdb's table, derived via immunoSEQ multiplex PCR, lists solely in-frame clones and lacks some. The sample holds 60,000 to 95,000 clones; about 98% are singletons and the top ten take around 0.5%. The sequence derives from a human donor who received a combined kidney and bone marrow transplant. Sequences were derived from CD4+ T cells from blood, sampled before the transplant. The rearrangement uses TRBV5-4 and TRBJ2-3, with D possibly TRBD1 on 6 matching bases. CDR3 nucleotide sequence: TGTGCCAGCAGCCCAAACAGGGTCACCAGCACAGATACGCAGTATTTT. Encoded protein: CASSPNRVTSTDTQYF.